This is a list of T cell receptor beta chains from one sample in a study of blood T cell repertoires in COVID-19. Assay used: immunoSEQ multiplex PCR; TCRdb lists only in-frame clones, some missing. The data contain 50,000 to 70,000 clones, 75% to 95% of them singletons. The sequenced sample was peripheral blood. The receptors stem from a human donor with active COVID-19. The donor label of this sample is uncertain. Both conserved end residues are part of each CDR3. Each record gives: J gene, V gene, clone size, D gene, CDR3 DNA, CDR3 protein. A D gene is named only where the DNA matches it firmly. Size values are once, few and many counts, or a class for expanded clones, and some rows have none.

J: TRBJ2-4
V: TRBV5-1
size: -
D: -
DNA: TGCGCCAGCAGCCTCGGGGTGGGGGCCAAAAACATTCAGTACTTC
CDR3: CASSLGVGAKNIQYF

J: TRBJ2-3
V: TRBV9
size: -
D: TRBD2
DNA: TGTGCCAGCAGCGTCCAGACTAGCGGGGCCACAGATACGCAGTATTTT
CDR3: CASSVQTSGATDTQYF

J: TRBJ2-1
V: TRBV6-5
size: -
D: TRBD1
DNA: TGTGCCAGCAGACCAGGACAGGGGACATACAATGAGCAGTTCTTC
CDR3: CASRPGQGTYNEQFF

J: TRBJ2-3
V: TRBV5-1
size: -
D: -
DNA: TGCGCCAGCAGCGCCGGGACACCCAGCACAGATACGCAGTATTTT
CDR3: CASSAGTPSTDTQYF

J: TRBJ2-2
V: TRBV27
size: once
D: -
DNA: TGTGCCAGCAGTCCTTTGGGGAGGATGCACGGGGAGCTGTTTTTT
CDR3: CASSPLGRMHGELFF

J: TRBJ2-2
V: TRBV9
size: once
D: TRBD2
DNA: TGTGCCAGCAGCGTAGGGGGACTAGCGGGAGCCGGGGAGCTGTTTTTT
CDR3: CASSVGGLAGAGELFF

J: TRBJ1-2
V: TRBV6-1
size: -
D: -
DNA: TGTGCCAGCAGTGAAGGAGGAAACAAGAACTATGGCTACACCTTC
CDR3: CASSEGGNKNYGYTF

J: TRBJ1-2
V: TRBV10-3
size: -
D: TRBD1
DNA: TGTGCCATCAGTGATCTGCGAGAGGGACAGGGACGAATGAACTATGGCTACACCTTC
CDR3: CAISDLREGQGRMNYGYTF

J: TRBJ2-5
V: TRBV12-3/TRBV12-4
size: -
D: TRBD2
DNA: TGTGCCAGCGGACTAGCGGGGGGAGAGACCCAGTACTTC
CDR3: CASGLAGGETQYF

J: TRBJ2-1
V: TRBV7-3
size: -
D: TRBD2
DNA: TGTGCCAGCAGCTTAAGGCCTAGCGGGAGGAATGAGCAGTTCTTC
CDR3: CASSLRPSGRNEQFF

J: TRBJ2-5
V: TRBV9
size: -
D: TRBD2
DNA: TGTGCCAGCAGCGTAGCTCCAGCGGGGGGGCAAGAGACCCAGTACTTC
CDR3: CASSVAPAGGQETQYF

J: TRBJ1-2
V: TRBV9
size: -
D: TRBD1
DNA: TGTGCCAGCAGCGTAGCTGCGACAGGGGGCTCCAACTATGGCTACACCTTC
CDR3: CASSVAATGGSNYGYTF

J: TRBJ2-1
V: TRBV6-1
size: -
D: -
DNA: TGTGCCAGCAGTGAAACCCCCGGGACTCTCGGCAATGAGCAGTTCTTC
CDR3: CASSETPGTLGNEQFF

J: TRBJ2-7
V: TRBV5-6
size: -
D: -
DNA: TGTGCCAGCAGCTATTTCAAGGGGGGGTACGAGCAGTACTTC
CDR3: CASSYFKGGYEQYF

J: TRBJ2-7
V: TRBV29-1
size: -
D: -
DNA: TGCAGCGTGGCCCCGGGAACCTACGAGCAGTACTTC
CDR3: CSVAPGTYEQYF

J: TRBJ2-1
V: TRBV2
size: -
D: -
DNA: TGTGCCAGCACCGAAAGAGGTTCCTACAATGAGCAGTTCTTC
CDR3: CASTERGSYNEQFF

J: TRBJ1-5
V: TRBV19
size: -
D: -
DNA: TGTGCCAGTAGCCGAGGGGGGGGGCCCCAGCATTTT
CDR3: CASSRGGGPQHF

J: TRBJ2-1
V: TRBV19
size: -
D: -
DNA: TGTGCCAGTAGTATTACGGCGGAGAGCTCCTACAATGAGCAGTTCTTC
CDR3: CASSITAESSYNEQFF

J: TRBJ2-7
V: TRBV10-3
size: -
D: TRBD2
DNA: TGTGCCATCTCCGGGGTAGCGGGGGGGTACGAGCAGTACTTC
CDR3: CAISGVAGGYEQYF

J: TRBJ1-2
V: TRBV4-1
size: -
D: TRBD1
DNA: TGCGCCAGCAGCCAGGGGACAGGGGACTATGGCTACACCTTC
CDR3: CASSQGTGDYGYTF

J: TRBJ1-2
V: TRBV11-3
size: -
D: TRBD1
DNA: TGTGCCAGCAGCCAAGGACAGGGGTATGGCTACACCTTC
CDR3: CASSQGQGYGYTF

J: TRBJ2-4
V: TRBV28
size: -
D: -
DNA: TGTGCCAGCAGTTTTGGGGGGATGGCCAAAAACATTCAGTACTTC
CDR3: CASSFGGMAKNIQYF

J: TRBJ1-1
V: TRBV6-5
size: -
D: -
DNA: TGTGCCAGCAGTTCGGGGGTGGTCGTTGAAGCTTTCTTT
CDR3: CASSSGVVVEAFF

J: TRBJ2-3
V: TRBV11-3
size: -
D: TRBD2
DNA: TGTGCCAGCAGCAAGAATCCGGGACTAGAAACGCAGTATTTT
CDR3: CASSKNPGLETQYF

J: TRBJ2-3
V: TRBV10-2
size: few
D: TRBD2
DNA: TGCGCCAGCAGTGAGTCGGGGGTAGCGGGACCAGATACGCAGTATTTT
CDR3: CASSESGVAGPDTQYF

J: TRBJ2-1
V: TRBV9
size: once
D: TRBD2
DNA: TGTGCCAGCAGCGTAGAGGGTAGCGGGGGGCTAGGTAATGAGCAGTTCTTC
CDR3: CASSVEGSGGLGNEQFF

J: TRBJ1-6
V: TRBV7-8
size: -
D: TRBD1
DNA: TGTGCCAGCAGCTTTGAGACAGGGGATAATTCACCCCTCCACTTT
CDR3: CASSFETGDNSPLHF

J: TRBJ1-2
V: TRBV5-6
size: -
D: -
DNA: TGTGCCAGCAGCAACCGACTCATAACTAGGGGCTACACCTTC
CDR3: CASSNRLITRGYTF

J: TRBJ2-3
V: TRBV18
size: -
D: TRBD1
DNA: TGTGCCAGCTCGCGGTCCGGGACAGGGGGCGCGACAGATACGCAGTATTTT
CDR3: CASSRSGTGGATDTQYF

J: TRBJ2-3
V: TRBV5-5
size: -
D: -
DNA: TGTGCCAGCAGCTTGGGGGCAGGGCCAAGCACAGATACGCAGTATTTT
CDR3: CASSLGAGPSTDTQYF

J: TRBJ2-5
V: TRBV28
size: -
D: -
DNA: TGTGCCAGCAGAGCTCCCGGGACTCAAGAGACCCAGTACTTC
CDR3: CASRAPGTQETQYF

J: TRBJ2-2
V: TRBV7-9
size: -
D: -
DNA: TGTGCCAGCTCCTTCGACAGCACCGGGGAGCTGTTTTTT
CDR3: CASSFDSTGELFF

J: TRBJ1-4
V: TRBV9
size: few
D: TRBD1
DNA: TGTGCCAGCAGCAGAGGACAGGGGTCTAATGAAAAACTGTTTTTT
CDR3: CASSRGQGSNEKLFF

J: TRBJ1-5
V: TRBV5-5
size: -
D: -
DNA: TGTGCCAGCAGCTTGGGCGGCGGGCTTCAGCCCCAGCATTTT
CDR3: CASSLGGGLQPQHF

J: TRBJ2-7
V: TRBV30
size: -
D: -
DNA: TGTGCCTACAGCCAGTCGGCCTACGAGCAGTACTTC
CDR3: CAYSQSAYEQYF

J: TRBJ1-4
V: TRBV9
size: -
D: -
DNA: TGTGCCAGCAGCGTAGGAGGTGGGGCCGATGAAAAACTGTTTTTT
CDR3: CASSVGGGADEKLFF

J: TRBJ1-1
V: TRBV5-1
size: -
D: -
DNA: TGCGCCAGCAGCTTGGGTCTGGGGGCAGACACTGAAGCTTTCTTT
CDR3: CASSLGLGADTEAFF

J: TRBJ2-5
V: TRBV10-1
size: -
D: TRBD1
DNA: TGCGCCAGCAGGACACCAAGGACAGGAGTAGAGACCCAGTACTTC
CDR3: CASRTPRTGVETQYF

J: TRBJ2-3
V: TRBV5-1
size: -
D: -
DNA: TGCGCCAGCAGCTTTGGTACTAGCACAGATACGCAGTATTTT
CDR3: CASSFGTSTDTQYF